Below, 20 T cell receptor beta chains from the same sample are listed, as sequenced in a study of OX40 agonist ivuxolimab in advanced cancers. Method: immunoSEQ multiplex PCR; TCRdb's copy keeps in-frame clones and lacks some. The data show 60,000 to 85,000 clones, with more than 75% seen just once and 4% to 5% held by the top ten. The sequences come from CD4+ or CD8+ T cells sorted from blood, collected in a trial of the OX40 agonist ivuxolimab. These TCRs come from an adult with an advanced solid tumor such as melanoma, head and neck, liver or kidney cancer.

J is TRBJ2-7 and V is TRBV6-1; D unclear. Germline V gene data show CDR1 as MNHNS and CDR2 as SASEGT. The V end was cut by 2 bases, the J end by 3 bases, with 8 bases between. This CDR3 is 13 amino acids long. The CDR3 nucleotides read TGTGCCAGCAGTGAAAGGGCAATCTACGAGCAGTACTTC. This gives the protein CASSERAIYEQYF.

The chain employs TRBV18 and TRBJ2-3, with TRBD2 as a possible D gene (5 bases). The length of the CDR3 is 16 residues. Germline lookup yields CDR1 KGHSH and CDR2 LQKENI. Trimming left V 4 bases short and J 7 bases short, with 21 bases between. The CDR3 spells CASSRAKDPTGNTQYF. CDR3 nucleotides: TGTGCCAGCTCACGAGCTAAGGACCCCACGGGGAATACGCAGTATTTT.

J is TRBJ2-1 and V is TRBV27; 11 bases match TRBD2. The V gene's germline CDR1 is MNHEY and CDR2 SMNVEV (reference sequence). With V trimmed by 4 bases and J by 2 bases, 7 bases remained unmatched. CDR3 size: 17 residues. The CDR3 sequence: CASSSTSGGRTYNEQFF. CDR3 bases: TGTGCCAGCAGTTCAACTAGCGGGGGTAGAACCTACAATGAGCAGTTCTTC.

The V gene is TRBV2, the J gene TRBJ1-6, with D possibly being TRBD1 (5 bases). This CDR3 is built from 16 residues. Germline CDR1 reads SNHLY; CDR2 reads FYNNEI. V shed 7 bases and J shed 0 bases, with 13 bases lying between them. CDR3 protein: CASTPGFSSYNSPLHF. The CDR3 nucleotides read TGTGCCAGCACCCCAGGGTTTAGCTCCTATAATTCACCCCTCCACTTT.

The chain combines TRBV30 with TRBJ2-4; D gene ambiguous. CDR1 and CDR2 (germline): GTSNPN, SVGIG (reference sequence). The CDR3 extends over 11 amino acids. Trimming pared 2 bases from V and 8 bases from J, leaving 7 bases between. DNA of the CDR3: TGTGCCTGGAGTTATAAGGACATTCAGTACTTC. This gives the protein CAWSYKDIQYF.

The chain links TRBV7-3 to TRBJ2-5, with 8 bases identical to TRBD2. With 5 bases clipped from V and 5 bases from J, the junction kept 10 bases outside the gene matches. CDR3 length: 15 residues. In germline, CDR1 is SGHTA, CDR2 FQGTGA. DNA of the CDR3: TGTGCCAGCAGCCCCACGGGGGGGGGTCGGGAGACCCAGTACTTC. Translation: CASSPTGGGRETQYF.

This sequence joins TRBV27 and TRBJ2-1; 7 bases map to TRBD2. Trimming removed 0 bases from V and 9 bases from J; junction bases left unmatched: 8. The germline V gene encodes CDR1 MNHEY and CDR2 SMNVEV (reference sequence). The CDR3 runs to 15 residues. The CDR3 loop is CASSLSSGTGGEQFF. CDR3 nucleotides: TGTGCCAGCAGTTTATCGAGCGGGACGGGAGGTGAGCAGTTCTTC.

The chain couples TRBV7-3 to TRBJ2-5, with 8 bases lining up with TRBD2. The CDR3 has 15 residues. Trimming at V came to 2 bases and at J to 4 bases, leaving 6 bases not matched to a gene. Per germline, CDR1 SGHTA and CDR2 FQGTGA. The CDR3 nucleotides read TGTGCCAGCAGCTTAGTGGCGGGGGGTAGAGAGACCCAGTACTTC. This gives the protein CASSLVAGGRETQYF.

The CDR3 loop reads CASSRGVSNQPQHF. CDR3 coding DNA: TGTGCCAGCTCCCGGGGGGTCAGCAATCAGCCCCAGCATTTT. The chain is built from TRBV5-6 and TRBJ1-5; a weak D match, TRBD1 (5 bases). The V gene's germline CDR1 is SGHDT and CDR2 YYEEEE. This CDR3 is built from 14 residues. The V gene lost 7 bases and the J gene lost 1 base, with 12 bases spanning the gap. Drawing the rest from reference TRBV5-6 and TRBJ1-5, the complete variable domain is DAGVTQSPTHLIKTRGQQVTLRCSPKSGHDTVSWYQQALGQGPQFIFQYYEEEERQRGNFPDRFSGHQFPNYSSELNVNALLLGDSALYLCASSRGVSNQPQHFGDGTRLSIL.

This chain's CDR3 is CASSFSAGGRYEQYF. The DNA for the CDR3 is TGTGCCAGCAGCTTTTCAGCGGGGGGGCGGTACGAGCAGTACTTC. The rearrangement uses TRBV7-2 and TRBJ2-7, with 10 positions matching TRBD2. The CDR3 runs to 15 residues. The germline V gene has CDR1 SGHTA and CDR2 FQGNSA. After removal of 3 bases from V and 4 bases from J, the junction contained 6 bases not matched to a gene.

The chain recombines TRBV15 with TRBJ2-5; no definite D call. TRBJ2-7 explains the end of the DNA better; the J call may be wrong. The germline CDR1 and CDR2 sequences are LNHNV and YYDKDF (reference sequence). The CDR3 runs to 16 residues. The CDR3 bases are TGTGCCACCAGCAGAGATAGAGCAGGCCTAGTCTACGAGCAGTACTTC. This encodes CATSRDRAGLVYEQYF.

The genes are TRBV28 and TRBJ1-1; 7 positions match TRBD1. CDR1 MDHEN and CDR2 SYDVKM come from the germline V gene. The CDR3 consists of 14 residues. V was pared by 7 bases and J by 3 bases, with 8 bases of the junction left unmatched. CDR3 DNA: TGTGCCAGCACCAGGGGGGGTTCGGACACTGAAGCTTTCTTT. It codes for CASTRGGSDTEAFF. The full variable domain, with the rest looked up from reference TRBV28 and TRBJ1-1, is DVKVTQSSRYLVKRTGEKVFLECVQDMDHENMFWYRQDPGLGLRLIYFSYDVKMKEKGDIPEGYSVSREKKERFSLILESASTNQTSMYLCASTRGGSDTEAFFGQGTRLTVV.

The chain recombines TRBV30 with TRBJ1-5, with a tentative D call TRBD1 (5 bases). V lost 4 bases, J lost 7 bases, and 17 bases lay in between. CDR1 GTSNPN and CDR2 SVGIG come from the germline V gene (reference sequence). This CDR3 contains 14 residues. CDR3 nucleotide sequence: TGTGCCTGGACTCGCTTTGGACAAAGCCAGCCCCAGCATTTT. Protein sequence: CAWTRFGQSQPQHF.

The chain is built from TRBV9 and TRBJ2-1, with a tentative D call TRBD1 (5 bases). The CDR3 is made up of 14 amino acids. Trimming stripped 3 bases from V and 6 bases from J, with 13 bases between. Per the germline V gene, CDR1 is SGDLS and CDR2 is YYNGEE. CDR3 in DNA: TGTGCCAGCAGCGGATCAGGACACAGCAATGAGCAGTTCTTC. Translation: CASSGSGHSNEQFF.

The genes are TRBV6-1 and TRBJ2-7; TRBD2 might be the D (6 bases). The CDR3 is 13 residues long. The germline V gene encodes CDR1 MNHNS and CDR2 SASEGT. V was trimmed by 7 bases and J by 4 bases, leaving 14 bases between them. Here the CDR3 DNA reads TGTGCCAGCACTACCTCTGGGAGGTACGAGCAGTACTTC. Its translation: CASTTSGRYEQYF.

This clone was recorded once. The genes are TRBV18 and TRBJ2-7, with 8 nucleotides matching TRBD2. The CDR3 has 16 amino acids. V lost 0 bases to trimming and J lost 7 bases; unmatched junction nucleotides: 11. Germline assignment: CDR1 KGHSH and CDR2 LQKENI. CDR3: CASSPPTRAGGGEQYF. In nucleotides, the CDR3 is TGTGCCAGCTCACCACCAACGCGGGCGGGAGGAGGGGAGCAGTACTTC.

This chain joins TRBV18 and TRBJ2-5; perhaps D is TRBD1 or TRBD2 (6 bases each). Trimming left V 5 bases short and J 2 bases short, with 15 bases between. CDR1 is KGHSH, CDR2 LQKENI, per germline. This CDR3 is built from 15 residues. CDR3 in amino acids: CASSLQKGGQETQYF. CDR3 sequence (DNA): TGTGCCAGCTCATTACAGAAGGGGGGACAAGAGACCCAGTACTTC.

The CDR3, as DNA: TGTGCCAGCAGTCGTCCCGAGGGTAGCAATCAGCCCCAGCATTTT. Translation: CASSRPEGSNQPQHF. V and J are TRBV28 and TRBJ1-5; D unclear. V gave up 5 bases and J gave up 0 bases, with 11 bases separating them. Germline V CDR1 and CDR2: MDHEN, SYDVKM. This CDR3 spans 15 amino acids.

The chain links TRBV7-2 to TRBJ2-3, with D unclear. Germline CDR1 reads SGHTA; CDR2 reads FQGNSA. Trimming removed 1 base at V and 4 bases at J, with 9 bases between. The CDR3 runs to 14 residues. The CDR3: CASSLVGMPDTQYF. The CDR3 DNA reads TGTGCCAGCAGCTTAGTGGGGATGCCAGATACGCAGTATTTT.

CDR3: CASSRSRGTRETQYF. CDR3 nucleotide sequence: TGCGCCAGCAGTAGGTCCCGAGGGACGAGGGAGACCCAGTACTTC. The V gene is TRBV5-1, the J gene TRBJ2-5; D is perhaps TRBD1 or TRBD2 (5 bases each). V shed 5 bases and J shed 5 bases, with 19 bases lying between them. From germline, CDR1 is SGHRS and CDR2 YFSETQ. CDR3 length: 15 amino acids. Looking up the rest from reference TRBV5-1 and TRBJ2-5 gives the full variable domain: KAGVTQTPRYLIKTRGQQVTLSCSPISGHRSVSWYQQTPGQGLQFLFEYFSETQRNKGNFPGRFSGRQFSNSRSEMNVSTLELGDSALYLCASSRSRGTRETQYFGPGTRLLVL.